This TCR beta chain came from a study of blood T cell repertoires in COVID-19. Study context: Whether acute or convalescent, the COVID-19 samples came from the United States, Italy and Spain. Sample material is recorded as cDNA or gDNA derived from T cells, B-cell-depleted T cells, or PBMCs.

The repertoire was sequenced with immunoSEQ multiplex PCR; TCRdb's copy has only in-frame clones and lacks some. The sample contains roughly 290,000 clones, over 80% of which appear only once. V was pared by 7 bases and J by 3 bases, with 6 bases of the junction left unmatched. From germline, CDR1 is MDHEN and CDR2 SYDVKM. The CDR3 contains 15 residues. The sequencing sample was made of peripheral blood. The chain recombines TRBV28 with TRBJ1-5; 10 bases map to TRBD1. The receptor was derived from a woman aged 45-59 years with active or convalescent COVID-19. CDR3 bases: TGTGCCAGCACCCGACAGGGGGCAATCAATCAGCCCCAGCATTTT. Translated: CASTRQGAINQPQHF.